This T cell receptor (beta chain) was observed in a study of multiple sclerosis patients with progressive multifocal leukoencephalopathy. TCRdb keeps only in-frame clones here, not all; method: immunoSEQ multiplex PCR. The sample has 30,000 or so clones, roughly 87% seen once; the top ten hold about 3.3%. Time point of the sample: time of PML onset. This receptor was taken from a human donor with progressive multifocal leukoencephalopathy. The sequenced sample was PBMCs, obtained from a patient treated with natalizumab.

The DNA of the CDR3 is TGTGCCAGCAGTCCGACAGGGAAAGATACGCAGTATTTT. It encodes CASSPTGKDTQYF. The rearrangement uses TRBV28 and TRBJ2-3; TRBD1 matches 7 bases. The trim removed 5 bases at V and 5 bases at J, leaving 4 bases unmatched. This CDR3 is built from 13 residues. Germline loops: CDR1 MDHEN, CDR2 SYDVKM. The full variable domain, with the rest looked up from reference TRBV28 and TRBJ2-3, is DVKVTQSSRYLVKRTGEKVFLECVQDMDHENMFWYRQDPGLGLRLIYFSYDVKMKEKGDIPEGYSVSREKKERFSLILESASTNQTSMYLCASSPTGKDTQYFGPGTRLTVL.